Below, 10 T cell receptor gamma chains from the same sample are listed, as sequenced in a study of gamma-delta T cells after stem cell transplantation. TCRdb re-called the RT-PCR reads through CATT. Of some 350 gamma-chain clones detected, more than 45% appear once; the ten largest clones hold approximately 26%. The source material was gamma-delta T cells. The receptors shown here come from a human donor. It is not recorded whose cells these are; they may come from a transplant donor.

As concerns this clone: One base separates it from a far larger clone, so it is likely a read error. This sequence joins TRGV9 and TRGJP. No J gene was available from TCRdb, and it was assigned here by a germline match of the DNA. The V gene's germline CDR1 is GITISATS and CDR2 ISYDGTV (reference sequence). This CDR3 has 17 amino acids. Here the CDR3 DNA reads TGTGCCTTGTGGGAGGTGCGAGAAGTGTTGGGCAAAAGAATCAAGGTATTT. It yields the protein CALWEVREVLGKRIKVF.

With regard to this clone: This probably arose from a read error, given a far larger clone one base away. The chain combines TRGV8 with TRGJ1 or TRGJ2. Matching the DNA to germline supplied the J gene, which TCRdb does not give. The CDR3 extends over 11 amino acids. Losses at the gene ends were 0 bases for V and 12 bases for J; bases not matched to a gene: 5. Germline V gene data show CDR1 as VENAVY and CDR2 as YDSYNSRV. CDR3: CATWDRLAKLF. CDR3 nucleotide sequence: TGTGCCACCTGGGATAGGCTTGCGAAACTCTTT.

As regards this clone: A much larger clone lies one base from this, so it may be a read error. Other DNA sequences of this sample code for an identical CDR3. The genes are TRGV9 and TRGJP. The J gene comes from matching the DNA to germline here; TCRdb lacks it. The CDR3 runs to 18 residues. The germline gives CDR1 GITISATS, CDR2 ISYDGTV (reference sequence). For the CDR3, the DNA is TGTGCCTTGTGGGAGGTGAGATGGAAAGAGTTAGGCAAAAAAATCAAGGTATTT. As protein: CALWEVRWKELGKKIKVF.

By proportion, this clone is large. A much larger clone lies one base from this, so it may be a read error. The gene calls are TRGV9 and TRGJP. The J gene comes from matching the DNA to germline here; TCRdb lacks it. Germline V gives CDR1 GITISATS, CDR2 ISYDGTV (reference sequence). Unmatched junction bases numbered 1, after V lost 0 bases and J lost 5 bases. This CDR3 has 16 residues. CDR3 residues: CALWEVKELGKKIKVF. The CDR3 nucleotides read TGTGCCTTGTGGGAGGTGAAAGAGTTGGGCAAAAAAATCAAGGTATTT.

This clone rates as large (0.1 to 1%). The V and J genes are TRGV9 and TRGJP. The J gene, absent from TCRdb, was called here by matching the DNA to germline. The CDR3 contains 16 residues. Trimming removed 0 bases from V and 9 bases from J; junction bases left unmatched: 5. CDR1 is GITISATS and CDR2 is ISYDGTV in the germline V gene (reference sequence). In DNA, the CDR3 is TGTGCCTTGTGGGAGGTGCATGGGTTGGGCAAAAAAATCAAGGTATTT. Translating it yields CALWEVHGLGKKIKVF.

This clone is labeled as large. The sample carries other DNA sequences with the same CDR3. The V gene is TRGV9, the J gene TRGJP. Here the J gene was assigned by germline matching of the DNA, as TCRdb has none. The germline V gene has CDR1 GITISATS and CDR2 ISYDGTV (reference sequence). This CDR3 contains 15 residues. The ends lost 0 bases at V and 7 bases at J; junction bases unmatched: 0. DNA for the CDR3: TGTGCCTTGTGGGAGGTGGAGTTGGGCAAAAAAATCAAGGTATTT. Translation gives CALWEVELGKKIKVF.

Points on this clone: A far larger clone is just one base off, so this is likely a read error. CDR3 in amino acids: CTTWDGYYKKLF. The CDR3 coding sequence is TGTACCACCTGGGATGGTTATTATAAGAAACTCTTT. V usage is TRGV4 and J usage is TRGJ1 or TRGJ2. Since TCRdb gives no J gene, matching the DNA to germline was used here to assign it. The CDR3 covers 12 residues. The V gene's germline CDR1 is EGSTGY and CDR2 YDSYTSSV.

As regards this clone: This likely reflects a read error, since a far larger clone is one base away. No V gene was called, and the J gene is TRGJ1 or TRGJ2. The CDR3 consists of 11 residues. DNA for the CDR3: TGTGCCACCTGGGATAGGTGTGCGAAACTCTTT. This sequence encodes CATWDRCAKLF.

In its sample, this clone was seen a few times. A far larger clone is one nucleotide away, so this likely arose from a read error. The chain joins TRGV4 to TRGJ1 or TRGJ2. The J gene, missing from TCRdb, was assigned here through DNA to germline matching. This CDR3 spans 12 amino acids. Germline CDR1 EGSTGY, CDR2 YDSYTSSV. The CDR3 nucleotides are TGTGCCACCCGGGACCTTTATTATAAGAAACTCTTT. This translates into CATRDLYYKKLF.

Turning to this clone: This may stem from a read error, because a much larger clone lies one nucleotide away. The chain combines TRGV9 with TRGJP. The J gene was missing in TCRdb and was found by matching the end of the DNA to germline. Germline values: CDR1 GITISATS, CDR2 ISYDGTV (reference sequence). The CDR3 spans 19 residues. DNA for the CDR3: TGTGCCTTGTGGGGGGTCTATACCCTTCAAGGGTTGGGCAAAAAAATCAAGGTATTT. It codes for CALWGVYTLQGLGKKIKVF.